Presented here are 23 T cell receptor beta chains from one specimen sequenced in a study of shared clonotypes between healthy human individuals. TCRdb keeps only in-frame clones here, not all; method: immunoSEQ multiplex PCR. The repertoire has 650,000 to 800,000 clones, about 92% of them found once; the top ten carry roughly 24%. The naive CD8 population came from CD45RO-negative cells selected for CCR7, without terminally differentiated effector memory CD45RA+ cells. Source material: naive CD8+ T cells sorted from blood. The receptor source for this set is a man younger than 40 in good health.

The genes are TRBV5-6 and TRBJ2-7; a weak D match, TRBD2 (6 bases). V was pared by 4 bases and J by 7 bases, with 18 bases between. The CDR3 consists of 14 residues. The germline V gene has CDR1 SGHDT and CDR2 YYEEEE. CDR3 residues: CASSLGGGPGEQYF. The CDR3 region has the DNA TGTGCCAGCAGCCTTGGTGGAGGGCCGGGGGAGCAGTACTTC.

The genes are TRBV7-9 and TRBJ1-1; TRBD1 agrees at 10 bases. The CDR3 is 18 amino acids. In germline, CDR1 is SEHNR, CDR2 FQNEAQ (reference sequence). J gave up 0 bases and V 4 bases, and 11 bases lay outside the gene matches. In DNA, the CDR3 is TGTGCCAGCAGCTCACTCCGGGACAGGGGTTTCATGAACACTGAAGCTTTCTTT. Protein product: CASSSLRDRGFMNTEAFF.

V usage is TRBV7-9 and J usage is TRBJ2-1; possible D gene TRBD2, 5 bases. This CDR3 has 16 residues. Per germline, CDR1 SEHNR and CDR2 FQNEAQ (reference sequence). Trimming removed 5 bases at V and 6 bases at J, with 20 bases between. CDR3 sequence (DNA): TGTGCCAGCAGCCCTGACCGGGGTTCGAGAGTCAATGAGCAGTTCTTC. Translated: CASSPDRGSRVNEQFF.

This rearrangement joins TRBV11-2 to TRBJ1-4; 9 bases align to TRBD1. The CDR3 sequence is 15 residues long. The ends lost 5 bases at V and 8 bases at J; junction bases unmatched: 9. The germline V gene encodes CDR1 SGHAT and CDR2 FQNNGV. The CDR3 nucleotides are TGTGCCAGCAGCGACGTGGGACAGGGTTGGGAAAAACTGTTTTTT. Translating it yields CASSDVGQGWEKLFF.

In the case of this clone: Other DNA sequences in this sample translate to the same CDR3. This CDR3 reads CASSVGGASYNEQFF. The CDR3 coding sequence is TGTGCCAGCAGCGTAGGCGGGGCCTCCTACAATGAGCAGTTCTTC. The J gene is TRBJ2-1, the V gene TRBV9; a possible D gene is TRBD2 (6 bases). Per the germline V gene, CDR1 is SGDLS and CDR2 is YYNGEE. CDR3 length: 15 amino acids. V was shortened by 0 bases and J by 0 bases, with 7 bases between the two germline ends.

This chain uses TRBV25-1 with TRBJ2-5, with 9 bases lining up with TRBD1. V lost 3 bases and J lost 4; bases outside the gene matches: 12. In germline, CDR1 is MGHDK, CDR2 SYGVNS. This CDR3 is built from 17 residues. This CDR3 is CASSETGQGGGVETQYF. The CDR3 nucleotides are TGTGCCAGCAGTGAGACGGGACAGGGCGGTGGGGTAGAGACCCAGTACTTC.

J is TRBJ1-5 and V is TRBV2; TRBD1 matches at 10 bases. In germline, CDR1 is SNHLY, CDR2 FYNNEI. V lost 10 bases and J lost 5; bases outside the gene matches: 2. The CDR3 spans 12 residues. Here the CDR3 DNA reads TGTGCCATCGGGACAGGGGATCAGCCCCAGCATTTT. It codes for CAIGTGDQPQHF.

The chain is built from TRBV21-1 and TRBJ2-7; the table's D call TRBD2 went unverified against the DNA. TRBV21-1 is given as a pseudogene. The CDR3 has 14 amino acids. In nucleotides, the CDR3 is TGTGCCAGCAGGAGACTAGCGGGAGTCTACGAGCAGTACTTC. Encoded protein: CASRRLAGVYEQYF.

The chain is built from TRBV7-8 and TRBJ1-3, with unresolved D. This CDR3 spans 12 amino acids. Germline values: CDR1 SGHVS, CDR2 FQNEAQ. Trimming shortened V by 4 bases and J by 4 bases, and 5 bases separated the two germline ends. The chain's CDR3 is CASSSGGNTIYF. The CDR3 region has the DNA TGTGCCAGCAGCTCTGGCGGAAACACCATATATTTT.

As concerns this clone: In the same sample, other DNA sequences code for this CDR3. The gene calls are TRBV18 and TRBJ2-5; D remains unclear. V lost 6 bases to trimming and J lost 0 bases, with 2 bases between them. Germline V gene data show CDR1 as KGHSH and CDR2 as LQKENI. CDR3 length: 11 residues. CDR3 sequence: CASSYQETQYF. The CDR3 region has the DNA TGTGCCAGCTCCTACCAAGAGACCCAGTACTTC.

V gene TRBV5-6 combines with J gene TRBJ2-1; 7 bases agree with TRBD1. CDR1 SGHDT and CDR2 YYEEEE come from the germline V gene. There are 11 residues in the CDR3. J gave up 5 bases and V 7 bases, and 0 bases lay outside the gene matches. This CDR3 is CASDRDNEQFF. The CDR3 DNA is TGTGCCAGCGACAGGGACAATGAGCAGTTCTTC.

V gene TRBV10-3 combines with J gene TRBJ2-3; 8 bases align to TRBD1. From germline, CDR1 is ENHRY and CDR2 SYGVKD. After removal of 6 bases from V and 5 bases from J, the junction contained 13 bases not matched to a gene. This CDR3 is 16 amino acids long. In nucleotides, the CDR3 is TGTGCCATCAGCGAATTACAGGGGGAAGAAGGAGATACGCAGTATTTT. Its translation is CAISELQGEEGDTQYF.

V and J are TRBV7-8 and TRBJ2-7; the match to TRBD2 covers 8 bases. The germline V gene encodes CDR1 SGHVS and CDR2 FQNEAQ. Trimming removed 5 bases from V and 6 bases from J; junction bases left unmatched: 12. CDR3 length: 15 amino acids. The CDR3 DNA reads as TGTGCCAGCAGCCTACGGGGGGGACTGGGCCGCGAGCAGTACTTC. Encoded protein: CASSLRGGLGREQYF.

Of note for this clone: This specimen includes other DNA sequences encoding the same CDR3. This chain joins TRBV27 and TRBJ2-1; 13 bases line up with TRBD2. The CDR3 is 16 amino acids. Per germline, CDR1 MNHEY and CDR2 SMNVEV (reference sequence). J lost 1 base, V lost 7 bases, and 4 bases had no gene match. CDR3 residues: CASTPGLAGSYNEQFF. The CDR3 nucleotides are TGTGCCAGCACACCGGGACTAGCGGGATCCTACAATGAGCAGTTCTTC.

The gene calls are TRBV28 and TRBJ2-7, with D hard to call. There are 11 residues in the CDR3. Germline loops: CDR1 MDHEN, CDR2 SYDVKM. V gave up 2 bases and J gave up 11 bases, with 10 bases separating them. As DNA, the CDR3 is TGTGCCAGCAGTTTAAGTTTCAGGAAGTACTTC. Translated, it gives CASSLSFRKYF.

For the CDR3, the DNA is TGCGCCAGCAGCCCAGTATCCCCCGGGGAGCTGTTTTTT. Residues: CASSPVSPGELFF. The rearrangement joins TRBV4-1 to TRBJ2-2; D remains ambiguous. Trimming removed 4 bases at V and 6 bases at J, with 9 bases between. The CDR3 runs to 13 residues. CDR1 MGHRA and CDR2 YSYEKL come from the germline V gene.

The J gene is TRBJ2-7, the V gene TRBV29-1, with D possibly matching TRBD2 (5 bases). The CDR3 covers 15 residues. Trimming left V 0 bases short and J 4 bases short, with 16 bases between. The germline V gene has CDR1 SQVTM and CDR2 ANQGSEA. The CDR3 coding sequence is TGCAGCGTTGAAGATACGGCGGGCGACGGGTACGAGCAGTACTTC. Amino acids: CSVEDTAGDGYEQYF.

This chain uses TRBV19 with TRBJ2-1; D is tentatively TRBD1 or TRBD2 (5 bases each). Germline lookup yields CDR1 LNHDA and CDR2 SQIVND (reference sequence). The germline V and J ends were trimmed by 5 bases and 2 bases, with 7 bases remaining between them. This CDR3 spans 13 amino acids. CDR3 nucleotide sequence: TGTGCCAGTAGTTGGGACCCCTACAATGAGCAGTTCTTC. Amino acids: CASSWDPYNEQFF.

The rearrangement uses TRBV7-9 and TRBJ1-1; D unresolved. The V gene lost 5 bases and the J gene lost 3 bases, with 4 bases spanning the gap. The CDR3 has 11 residues. Per germline, CDR1 SEHNR and CDR2 FQNEAQ (reference sequence). The CDR3 spells CASSRHTEAFF. In DNA, the CDR3 is TGTGCCAGCAGCCGACACACTGAAGCTTTCTTT.

The V gene is TRBV9, the J gene TRBJ2-7, with a possible D match to TRBD1 (5 bases). The CDR3 is made up of 13 amino acids. The germline V gene has CDR1 SGDLS and CDR2 YYNGEE. V was clipped by 4 bases and J by 6 bases, with 14 bases between them. CDR3 nucleotides: TGTGCCAGCAGCTATGGAACAGGCTCCGAGCAGTACTTC. Protein product: CASSYGTGSEQYF.

This rearrangement joins TRBV7-9 to TRBJ2-3; 7 bases fit TRBD2. Germline CDR1 SEHNR, CDR2 FQNEAQ (reference sequence). The CDR3 has 14 amino acids. V trimming: 5 bases; J trimming: 2 bases; junction bases outside the gene matches: 4. The CDR3 protein is CASSTTSTTDTQYF. The CDR3 DNA sequence: TGTGCCAGCAGCACGACTAGCACCACAGATACGCAGTATTTT.

The chain combines TRBV7-2 with TRBJ2-1, with D possibly TRBD1 on 6 matching bases. V was clipped by 5 bases and J by 6 bases, with 11 bases between them. Looked up from germline, CDR1 is SGHTA and CDR2 is FQGNSA. The CDR3 extends over 13 amino acids. This CDR3 reads CASSLQGGNEQFF. The CDR3 DNA reads as TGTGCCAGCAGCCTTCAAGGGGGCAATGAGCAGTTCTTC.

Points on this clone: Additional DNA sequences in this sample encode the identical CDR3. The chain recombines TRBV9 with TRBJ1-2, with unresolved D. The CDR3 is 10 amino acids. Germline V lookup: CDR1 SGDLS, CDR2 YYNGEE. Trimming took 10 bases from V and 2 from J, leaving 6 bases between them. CDR3 nucleotide sequence: TGTGCCTCCGGCAACTATGGCTACACCTTC. Protein sequence: CASGNYGYTF.